What follows are 15 T cell receptor beta chains derived from one specimen sequenced in a study of blood T cell repertoires in COVID-19. Clones were read by immunoSEQ multiplex PCR, and TCRdb kept only the in-frame ones, dropping some. The sample carries 210,000 or so clones, nearly 90% recorded once. Sequenced: peripheral blood. The receptors here all came from a woman in her forties who had recovered from COVID-19.

J is TRBJ1-5 and V is TRBV7-9; 7 bases agree with TRBD1. The CDR3 covers 15 residues. V was clipped by 1 base and J by 5 bases; unmatched bases: 5. The V gene's germline CDR1 is SEHNR and CDR2 FQNEAQ (reference sequence). In DNA form, the CDR3 reads TGTGCCAGCAGCTTAGATGTCAGGGGGGATCAGCCCCAGCATTTT. Translation: CASSLDVRGDQPQHF.

This chain connects TRBV30 to TRBJ2-2; a weak D match, TRBD2 (6 bases). Trimming cost V 0 bases and J 1 base, with 12 bases left between them. In germline, CDR1 is GTSNPN, CDR2 SVGIG (reference sequence). The CDR3 sequence is 16 residues long. CDR3 coding DNA: TGTGCCTGGAGTGTATACGGGAGAGGGAACACCGGGGAGCTGTTTTTT. Its protein is CAWSVYGRGNTGELFF.

V is TRBV2 and J is TRBJ2-1; the D gene is possibly TRBD1 (5 bases). Germline CDR1 reads SNHLY; CDR2 reads FYNNEI. The CDR3 spans 14 residues. V was clipped by 5 bases and J by 5 bases, with 13 bases between them. The CDR3 loop is CASSWARANNEQFF. The CDR3 DNA follows: TGTGCCAGCAGTTGGGCCAGGGCAAACAATGAGCAGTTCTTC.

The chain's CDR3 is CASGLNEQYF. CDR3 in DNA: TGTGCCAGCGGACTTAACGAGCAGTACTTC. The gene calls are TRBV6-6 and TRBJ2-7; tentatively, D is TRBD2 (5 bases). The CDR3 has 10 amino acids. Germline assignment: CDR1 MNHNY and CDR2 SVGAGI (reference sequence). V shed 8 bases and J shed 5 bases, with 7 bases lying between them.

This sequence joins TRBV7-9 and TRBJ1-1, with D hard to call. The V gene lost 5 bases and the J gene lost 0 bases, with 10 bases spanning the gap. The CDR3 has 14 amino acids. Germline V gene lookup returns CDR1 SEHNR and CDR2 FQNEAQ (reference sequence). The CDR3 DNA is TGTGCCAGCAGCCCCCCCCCTTTGAACACTGAAGCTTTCTTT. Its protein product is CASSPPPLNTEAFF.

J is TRBJ2-5 and V is TRBV15; 8 bases match TRBD2. Germline V gives CDR1 LNHNV, CDR2 YYDKDF (reference sequence). This CDR3 has 16 residues. Unmatched junction bases numbered 13, after V lost 5 bases and J lost 5 bases. The DNA for the CDR3 is TGTGCCACCAGCGCGCGGCCGGGGGGGCTAGGGGAGACCCAGTACTTC. Protein sequence: CATSARPGGLGETQYF.

DNA for the CDR3: TGCGCCAGCAGCTTGGTTCTCCAGGGCGAGAAGGGCTACACCTTC. Residues: CASSLVLQGEKGYTF. V and J are TRBV5-1 and TRBJ1-2; the D gene is possibly TRBD1 (5 bases). The CDR3 has 15 amino acids. Per germline, CDR1 SGHRS and CDR2 YFSETQ. Trimming left V 0 bases short and J 8 bases short, with 17 bases between.

The chain recombines TRBV5-6 with TRBJ1-3, with D uncertain. The CDR3 spans 15 residues. The V gene lost 0 bases and the J gene lost 4 bases, with 11 bases spanning the gap. Germline CDR1 is SGHDT and CDR2 is YYEEEE. CDR3 sequence reads: CASSLGAGTGNTIYF. The CDR3 region has the DNA TGTGCCAGCAGCTTGGGTGCGGGTACAGGAAACACCATATATTTT.

This chain joins TRBV28 and TRBJ1-4; possible D gene TRBD1, 6 bases. The germline CDR1 and CDR2 sequences are MDHEN and SYDVKM. Between the trimmed V and J ends, which lost 7 bases and 7 bases, there was a span of 19 bases. The CDR3 runs to 15 residues. CDR3 amino acids: CASILGGQGSEKLFF. The CDR3 nucleotides read TGTGCCAGCATTCTGGGGGGGCAGGGGAGTGAAAAACTGTTTTTT.

The chain recombines TRBV6-5 with TRBJ1-2; TRBD1 is a possible D gene (5 bases). The CDR3 runs to 15 residues. V dropped 5 bases and J dropped 4 bases, with 17 bases sitting between them. The germline V gene encodes CDR1 MNHEY and CDR2 SVGAGI. The CDR3 loop is CASSPNFQGPYGYTF. The CDR3 region has the DNA TGTGCCAGCAGTCCTAACTTCCAGGGCCCCTATGGCTACACCTTC.

For this clone: This specimen includes other DNA sequences encoding the same CDR3. The V and J genes are TRBV19 and TRBJ2-7; TRBD1 aligns across 11 bases. Germline V gene sequence: CDR1 LNHDA, CDR2 SQIVND (reference sequence). V dropped 5 bases and J dropped 2; count of bases not matched to a gene: 5. This CDR3 spans 15 amino acids. CDR3: CASSPRDRGTYEQYF. The CDR3 DNA sequence: TGTGCCAGTAGTCCGAGGGACAGGGGGACCTACGAGCAGTACTTC.

CDR3 DNA sequence: TGTGCCAGCACATCAAGGTCGCAGGGGGCGAATGAGCAGTTCTTC. Encoded protein: CASTSRSQGANEQFF. The chain carries TRBV6-5 and TRBJ2-1; the match to TRBD1 covers 8 bases. Germline-derived CDR1 and CDR2 are MNHEY and SVGAGI. The J segment lost 7 bases and the V segment lost 7 bases, leaving 12 bases of the junction unmatched. The CDR3 is 15 amino acids.

The V call is TRBV2, the J call TRBJ1-6; 8 nucleotides line up with TRBD1. V lost 7 bases to trimming and J lost 7 bases; unmatched junction nucleotides: 9. Germline V gene sequence: CDR1 SNHLY, CDR2 FYNNEI. This CDR3 spans 15 amino acids. The DNA for the CDR3 is TGTGCCAGCAACCCCGGACAGGGTAAAAATTCACCCCTCCACTTT. Amino acids: CASNPGQGKNSPLHF. The full variable domain, its missing parts supplied by reference TRBV2 and TRBJ1-6, is EPEVTQTPSHQVTQMGQEVILRCVPISNHLYFYWYRQILGQKVEFLVSFYNNEISEKSEIFDDQFSVERPDGSNFTLKIRSTKLEDSAMYFCASNPGQGKNSPLHFGNGTRLTVT.

This clone was recorded only once. The chain is built from TRBV19 and TRBJ1-3; TRBD1 might be the D (5 bases). The CDR3 spans 15 residues. Germline V CDR1 and CDR2: LNHDA, SQIVND (reference sequence). V lost 3 bases to trimming and J lost 1 base, with 10 bases between them. DNA of the CDR3: TGTGCCAGTAGTATTTCAGGGTGGTCTGGAAACACCATATATTTT. Translating it yields CASSISGWSGNTIYF.

The rearrangement joins TRBV24-1 to TRBJ2-2; TRBD1 matches 8 bases. The V gene's germline CDR1 is KGHDR and CDR2 SFDVKD. The CDR3 length is 16 residues. J gave up 3 bases and V 4 bases, and 6 bases lay outside the gene matches. Written as DNA, the CDR3 is TGTGCCACCAGTGACCTAGGACAGGGAGACACCGGGGAGCTGTTTTTT. It yields the protein CATSDLGQGDTGELFF.